These 25 T cell receptor beta chains were all obtained from the same sample, sequenced in a study of cytomegalovirus exposure and HLA in healthy donors. With 60 Vbeta and 13 Jbeta primers, the PCR was carried out. The repertoire was sequenced with immunoSEQ multiplex PCR; TCRdb's copy has only in-frame clones and lacks some. Here the sample spans 55,000 to 65,000 clones, about 84% being singletons. The sample consisted of PBMCs. Every receptor here comes from a male donor in good health and CMV-seronegative.

The V call is TRBV13, the J call TRBJ1-4; TRBD1 matches at 7 bases. This CDR3 has 15 amino acids. Looked up from germline, CDR1 is PRHDT and CDR2 is FYEKMQ (reference sequence). V dropped 4 bases and J dropped 4; count of bases not matched to a gene: 6. CDR3 sequence reads: CASSSSGDSNEKLFF. CDR3 nucleotides: TGTGCCAGCAGCTCTAGCGGGGACAGTAATGAAAAACTGTTTTTT.

The gene calls are TRBV10-1 and TRBJ2-6; tentative D call: TRBD1 (6 bases). The CDR3 consists of 17 residues. Trimming took 9 bases from V and 0 from J, leaving 18 bases between them. Germline values: CDR1 WNHNN, CDR2 SYGVQD (reference sequence). The CDR3 here is CARETGPITSGANVLTF. In DNA form, the CDR3 reads TGCGCCAGAGAGACAGGTCCTATAACCTCTGGGGCCAACGTCCTGACTTTC.

This chain links TRBV19 with TRBJ2-1; 16 bases are shared with TRBD2. Germline V CDR1 and CDR2: LNHDA, SQIVND (reference sequence). This CDR3 contains 15 residues. J lost 9 bases, V lost 5 bases, and 4 bases had no gene match. The CDR3 spells CASSAGLAGGPEQFF. The CDR3 nucleotides are TGTGCCAGTAGTGCGGGACTAGCGGGGGGGCCTGAGCAGTTCTTC.

The genes are TRBV30 and TRBJ2-3; TRBD2 is a possible D gene (5 bases). Between the trimmed V and J ends, which lost 0 bases and 1 base, there was a span of 11 bases. The CDR3 is 15 residues long. The V gene's germline CDR1 is GTSNPN and CDR2 SVGIG (reference sequence). DNA of the CDR3: TGTGCCTGGAGTGTAAGGCTAGCTGGCACAGATACGCAGTATTTT. Amino acid sequence: CAWSVRLAGTDTQYF.

This sequence joins TRBV7-6 and TRBJ2-5; weak D call: TRBD2 (5 bases). Deletions cut 2 bases from V and 2 bases from J, with 15 bases between. CDR3 length: 16 amino acids. CDR1 SGHVS and CDR2 FNYEAQ come from the germline V gene. In DNA, the CDR3 is TGTGCCAGCAGCTTAATCGCGATGGAGGATCAAGAGACCCAGTACTTC. Protein: CASSLIAMEDQETQYF.

The chain employs TRBV7-2 and TRBJ2-7; 9 bases are a match to TRBD2. This CDR3 is 13 amino acids long. Germline assignment: CDR1 SGHTA and CDR2 FQGNSA. V lost 8 bases to trimming and J lost 5 bases; unmatched junction nucleotides: 7. DNA of the CDR3: TGTGCCAGCTCGCTAGCGGGGTTAAACGAGCAGTACTTC. This sequence encodes CASSLAGLNEQYF.

This clone was recorded a few times. The rearrangement joins TRBV30 to TRBJ2-1, with 7 bases that match TRBD2. Germline V gene sequence: CDR1 GTSNPN, CDR2 SVGIG (reference sequence). The CDR3 is 13 amino acids. The V segment lost 2 bases and the J segment 3 bases; nucleotides outside the gene matches: 1. The CDR3 here is CAWSRGDYNEQFF. CDR3 nucleotide sequence: TGTGCCTGGAGTCGGGGGGACTACAATGAGCAGTTCTTC.

The genes are TRBV6-1 and TRBJ1-2, with D hard to call. The V gene lost 1 base and the J gene lost 7 bases, with 10 bases spanning the gap. The CDR3 spans 13 residues. CDR1 and CDR2 (germline): MNHNS, SASEGT. The CDR3 nucleotides read TGTGCCAGCAGTGAAGTTCGAAGCACTGGCTACACCTTC. Residues: CASSEVRSTGYTF.

This chain joins TRBV7-2 and TRBJ1-2; 11 bases match TRBD1. Germline CDR1 and CDR2: SGHTA and FQGNSA. J gave up 4 bases and V 2 bases, and 6 bases lay outside the gene matches. The CDR3 is 16 residues long. DNA for the CDR3: TGTGCCAGCAGCTTAACGGGGACAGGGGGGATCTATGGCTACACCTTC. Translating gives CASSLTGTGGIYGYTF.

The chain employs TRBV18 and TRBJ1-1; D remains ambiguous. The V end lost 1 base, the J end lost 2 bases, and 8 bases lay between the germline ends. CDR1 and CDR2 from the germline V gene are KGHSH and LQKENI. This CDR3 has 14 amino acids. The CDR3 region is CASSPQLVNTEAFF. In DNA form, the CDR3 reads TGTGCCAGCTCACCACAACTGGTCAACACTGAAGCTTTCTTT.

This clone is a singleton in its sample. This rearrangement joins TRBV11-1 to TRBJ1-2; D possibly corresponds to TRBD1 (6 bases). From germline, CDR1 is SGHAT and CDR2 FQDESV (reference sequence). Trimming removed 1 base at V and 4 bases at J, with 16 bases between. This CDR3 is 16 amino acids long. The CDR3 loop is CASSLGTDNIGYGYTF. The CDR3 region has the DNA TGTGCCAGCAGCTTAGGGACAGATAACATCGGCTATGGCTACACCTTC.

The J gene is TRBJ2-7, the V gene TRBV11-2, with 12 bases lining up with TRBD1. The CDR3 is made up of 18 amino acids. CDR1 and CDR2 (germline): SGHAT, FQNNGV. V dropped 3 bases and J dropped 6; count of bases not matched to a gene: 15. This chain's CDR3 is CASSFRSLPGQGASEQYF. CDR3 DNA: TGTGCCAGCAGCTTCCGTTCCCTTCCGGGACAGGGGGCGTCCGAGCAGTACTTC.

The rearrangement uses TRBV7-3 and TRBJ2-1; 10 positions match TRBD2. CDR1 is SGHTA and CDR2 is FQGTGA in the germline V gene. The CDR3 spans 14 residues. J was trimmed by 7 bases and V by 3 bases; bases with no gene match: 3. The CDR3 DNA reads as TGTGCCAGCAGCTTTCCGACTAGCGGGAATGAGCAGTTCTTC. This gives the protein CASSFPTSGNEQFF.

This rearrangement joins TRBV27 to TRBJ1-5; 8 bases are shared with TRBD1. The V and J ends lost 5 bases and 6 bases, in that order; junction bases with no gene match: 9. CDR3 size: 15 residues. Germline CDR1 MNHEY, CDR2 SMNVEV (reference sequence). The chain's CDR3 is CASSPDRVGVQPQHF. DNA of the CDR3: TGTGCCAGCAGTCCGGACAGGGTAGGTGTTCAGCCCCAGCATTTT.

This clone was picked up a small number of times. V usage is TRBV11-2 and J usage is TRBJ2-5; TRBD1 is a possible D gene (6 bases). The CDR3 runs 18 residues. Looked up from germline, CDR1 is SGHAT and CDR2 is FQNNGV. Deletions cut 5 bases from V and 0 bases from J, with 22 bases between. The CDR3 DNA sequence: TGTGCCAGCAGCCGACTTAGGGGTTCCACAGGGTACCAAGAGACCCAGTACTTC. Protein: CASSRLRGSTGYQETQYF. Combining the CDR3 with reference TRBV11-2 and TRBJ2-5 gives the whole variable domain EAGVAQSPRYKIIEKRQSVAFWCNPISGHATLYWYQQILGQGPKLLIQFQNNGVVDDSQLPKDRFSAERLKGVDSTLKIQPAKLEDSAVYLCASSRLRGSTGYQETQYFGPGTRLLVL.

The chain uses TRBV7-2 and TRBJ2-7; tentatively, D is TRBD1 (5 bases). Germline V CDR1 and CDR2: SGHTA, FQGNSA. V dropped 6 bases and J dropped 1 base, with 10 bases sitting between them. This CDR3 comprises 13 residues. The CDR3 bases are TGTGCCAGCAGTCCAAGGGGTTCCTACGAGCAGTACTTC. It is translated as CASSPRGSYEQYF.

The chain uses TRBV5-4 and TRBJ1-2; 12 bases are shared with TRBD1. V gave up 4 bases and J gave up 5 bases; unmatched junction bases: 3. The CDR3 consists of 14 residues. Per germline, CDR1 SGHNT and CDR2 YYREEE (reference sequence). This CDR3 is CASSPGQGAYGYTF. In DNA form, the CDR3 reads TGTGCCAGCAGCCCGGGACAGGGGGCTTATGGCTACACCTTC. Full variable domain (rest looked up from reference TRBV5-4 and TRBJ1-2): ETGVTQSPTHLIKTRGQQVTLRCSSQSGHNTVSWYQQALGQGPQFIFQYYREEENGRGNFPPRFSGLQFPNYSSELNVNALELDDSALYLCASSPGQGAYGYTFGSGTRLTVV.

The chain's CDR3 is CSVEEDSWVVEAFF. CDR3 DNA: TGCAGCGTTGAAGAGGACAGTTGGGTGGTAGAAGCTTTCTTT. This sequence joins TRBV29-1 and TRBJ1-1, with D maybe TRBD1 (6 bases). CDR3 length: 14 residues. Germline CDR1 and CDR2: SQVTM and ANQGSEA. Deletions cut 0 bases from V and 8 bases from J, with 16 bases between. Based on the CDR3 plus reference TRBV29-1 and TRBJ1-1, the full variable domain is SAVISQKPSRDICQRGTSLTIQCQVDSQVTMMFWYRQQPGQSLTLIATANQGSEATYESGFVIDKFPISRPNLTFSTLTVSNMSPEDSSIYLCSVEEDSWVVEAFFGQGTRLTVV.

The chain uses TRBV28 and TRBJ1-1, with TRBD1 as a possible D gene (6 bases). CDR3 length: 11 amino acids. V was clipped by 7 bases and J by 3 bases, with 6 bases between them. The germline gives CDR1 MDHEN, CDR2 SYDVKM. The CDR3 sequence is CASTGDTEAFF. The CDR3 nucleotides read TGTGCCAGCACAGGGGACACTGAAGCTTTCTTT.

The chain is built from TRBV6-6 and TRBJ1-1; possibly TRBD1 for D (6 bases). V lost 0 bases to trimming and J lost 1 base, with 12 bases between them. Germline V gives CDR1 MNHNY, CDR2 SVGAGI (reference sequence). The CDR3 runs 16 residues. The CDR3 loop is CASSYSPRGRNTEAFF. CDR3 in DNA: TGTGCCAGCAGTTACTCCCCCAGGGGCCGGAACACTGAAGCTTTCTTT.

CDR3 residues: CASSLTDRVEAFF. The CDR3, as DNA: TGTGCCAGCAGTTTAACAGACAGGGTTGAAGCTTTCTTT. The genes are TRBV28 and TRBJ1-1; 7 bases map to TRBD1. The CDR3 is 13 amino acids. V trimming: 2 bases; J trimming: 7 bases; junction bases outside the gene matches: 4. The germline V gene encodes CDR1 MDHEN and CDR2 SYDVKM.

This rearrangement joins TRBV6-4 to TRBJ2-3; 10 bases line up with TRBD2. CDR3 length equals 15 residues. Per germline, CDR1 MRHNA and CDR2 SNTAGT. The V gene end was trimmed by 4 bases and the J gene end by 4 bases; junction bases not matched to a gene: 5. The CDR3 sequence is CASSATSGASDTQYF. The CDR3 region has the DNA TGTGCCAGCAGTGCCACTAGCGGGGCTTCAGATACGCAGTATTTT.

The chain is built from TRBV10-3 and TRBJ1-2; no definite D call. CDR3 length equals 12 residues. CDR1 and CDR2 (germline): ENHRY, SYGVKD. Trimming removed 3 bases from V and 4 bases from J, with 6 bases in between. For the CDR3, the DNA is TGTGCCATCAGTGAAGGAGGCTATGGCTACACCTTC. It is translated as CAISEGGYGYTF.

The chain couples TRBV19 to TRBJ1-1, with 9 bases matching TRBD1. This CDR3 contains 17 residues. The J segment lost 4 bases and the V segment lost 6 bases, leaving 15 bases of the junction unmatched. In germline, CDR1 is LNHDA, CDR2 SQIVND (reference sequence). The CDR3 nucleotides read TGTGCCAGTAGGATTACAGGGGGCTGGGGTGCAAGCACTGAAGCTTTCTTT. Translation: CASRITGGWGASTEAFF.

V usage is TRBV7-8 and J usage is TRBJ2-3; 9 nucleotides align to TRBD2. The CDR3 is made up of 16 amino acids. Trimming cost V 0 bases and J 0 bases; bases outside gene matches: 1. Germline V gene lookup returns CDR1 SGHVS and CDR2 FQNEAQ. CDR3 residues: CASSLALAGSTDTQYF. The CDR3 nucleotides read TGTGCCAGCAGCTTAGCGCTAGCGGGGAGCACAGATACGCAGTATTTT.